This T cell receptor beta chain was identified during a study of shared clonotypes between healthy human individuals. In the study overall: Each donor's CD8 memory used one plate, CD8 naive two, each CD4 subset three.

After removal of 6 bases from V and 3 bases from J, the junction contained 11 bases not matched to a gene. CDR1 is MNHEY, CDR2 SMNVEV, per germline (reference sequence). The CDR3 is 15 residues long. The data were produced by immunoSEQ multiplex PCR, yet TCRdb's version contains in-frame clones alone and is incomplete. This table holds approximately 2,000,000 clones, around 90% found once. Study-wide findings and caveats: Clonotypes that were shared across a few donors made up 4% to 6% of naive CD4 clonotypes.

Of note for this clone: Its target is unknown.

This TCR derives from a man between 18 and 35 years old in good health. Some clones in this sample may be carry-over from other donors' samples. The material sequenced was naive CD4+ T cells from PBMCs. Subset defined: CD45RA+ positively selected. This chain connects TRBV27 to TRBJ2-7, with 7 bases fitting TRBD2. The CDR3 is CASSPFGLGLYEQYF. The CDR3 DNA sequence: TGTGCCAGCAGCCCTTTTGGACTAGGCCTCTACGAGCAGTACTTC.